The 8 T cell receptor beta chains listed next were all sequenced from one sample in a study of cytomegalovirus exposure and HLA in healthy donors. Primers for the PCR totalled 60 Vbeta and 13 Jbeta. Only in-frame clones appear in the TCRdb table, and some are missing; sequencing was by immunoSEQ multiplex PCR. The sample includes around 150,000 clones, roughly 88% seen only once; the top ten take about 9.3%. The sequenced material came from PBMCs. These receptors were obtained from a man between 18 and 35 years old in good health and CMV-seropositive.

J is TRBJ2-2 and V is TRBV14, with a tentative D call TRBD1 (7 bases). The germline gives CDR1 SGHDN, CDR2 FVKESK. V shed 1 base and J shed 5 bases, with 11 bases lying between them. The CDR3 loop spans 15 amino acids. The CDR3: CASSQAAGGTGELFF. The CDR3 DNA sequence: TGTGCCAGCAGCCAAGCGGCAGGGGGGACCGGGGAGCTGTTTTTT.

Details on this clone: Other nucleotide sequences from this sample produce the same CDR3. The V call is TRBV29-1, the J call TRBJ1-2; possibly TRBD1 for D (6 bases). The V end lost 6 bases, the J end lost 7 bases, and 18 bases lay between the germline ends. The CDR3 runs 13 residues. Germline V gene data show CDR1 as SQVTM and CDR2 as ANQGSEA. Here the CDR3 reads CSVVGGGAPGYTF. CDR3 coding DNA: TGCAGCGTGGTTGGTGGGGGGGCGCCTGGCTACACCTTC.

This clone was counted a single time. The chain is built from TRBV5-6 and TRBJ2-5; 9 bases match TRBD2. Germline V lookup: CDR1 SGHDT, CDR2 YYEEEE. The CDR3 has 15 residues. J lost 3 bases, V lost 4 bases, and 7 bases had no gene match. This CDR3 reads CASSTAGGAKETQYF. DNA of the CDR3: TGTGCCAGCAGCACAGCGGGGGGCGCCAAAGAGACCCAGTACTTC.

This chain links TRBV5-1 with TRBJ1-1; D not certain. V dropped 4 bases and J dropped 5 bases, with 15 bases sitting between them. Germline CDR1 reads SGHRS; CDR2 reads YFSETQ. This CDR3 is 14 amino acids long. This CDR3 is CASSQDLLGTEAFF. The CDR3 DNA reads as TGCGCCAGCAGCCAGGACTTACTCGGTACTGAAGCTTTCTTT.

The chain combines TRBV11-2 with TRBJ1-2; the D gene is possibly TRBD1 (5 bases). This CDR3 comprises 15 residues. Germline V gene lookup returns CDR1 SGHAT and CDR2 FQNNGV. Between the trimmed V and J ends, which lost 8 bases and 3 bases, there was a span of 19 bases. DNA for the CDR3: TGTGCCAGCGGTCGCAAGCAGGGTCCAGACTATGGCTACACCTTC. Translated: CASGRKQGPDYGYTF.

The chain carries TRBV2 and TRBJ1-6, with 7 bases identical to TRBD1. Trimming took 6 bases from V and 7 from J; bases not matched to a gene: 3. The CDR3 runs to 13 residues. Germline CDR1 is SNHLY and CDR2 is FYNNEI. The CDR3 loop reads CASRGQLNSPLHF. The DNA for the CDR3 is TGTGCCAGCAGGGGACAGCTAAATTCACCCCTCCACTTT.

A single count supports this clone. The gene calls are TRBV29-1 and TRBJ2-4; 7 nucleotides agree with TRBD1. This CDR3 comprises 13 residues. Unmatched junction bases numbered 1, after V lost 4 bases and J lost 1 base. Germline lookup yields CDR1 SQVTM and CDR2 ANQGSEA. CDR3 protein: CSVVGQAKNIQYF. The CDR3, as DNA: TGCAGCGTTGTGGGACAGGCCAAAAACATTCAGTACTTC.

This rearrangement joins TRBV5-5 to TRBJ2-7, with TRBD1 as a possible D gene (6 bases). The CDR3 runs to 12 residues. Germline CDR1 is SGHKS and CDR2 is YYEKEE (reference sequence). V lost 2 bases and J lost 9, with 12 bases in between. DNA of the CDR3: TGTGCCAGCAGCTTTTCAGGGGACCGGCAGTACTTC. As protein: CASSFSGDRQYF.